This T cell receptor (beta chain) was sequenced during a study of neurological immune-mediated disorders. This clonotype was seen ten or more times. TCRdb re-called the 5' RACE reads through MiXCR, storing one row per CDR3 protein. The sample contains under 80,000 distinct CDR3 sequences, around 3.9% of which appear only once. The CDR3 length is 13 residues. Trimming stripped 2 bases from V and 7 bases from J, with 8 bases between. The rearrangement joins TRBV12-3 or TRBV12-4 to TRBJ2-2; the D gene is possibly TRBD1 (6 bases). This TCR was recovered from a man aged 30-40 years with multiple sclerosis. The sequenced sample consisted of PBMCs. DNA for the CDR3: TGTGCCAGCAGTTTATCAGGGGTCGGGGAGCTGTTTTTT. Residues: CASSLSGVGELFF.